This T cell receptor beta chain originates from a study of cytomegalovirus exposure and HLA in healthy donors. Study at large: Among around 200 million T cells, an earlier analysis found 117 million unique TCR beta sequences. Tens of millions of unique TCRs from HLA-typed donors were held in an early release of data.

Whole-study results and caveats: The study carried out a later analysis of TCR beta sequences. It associated approximately 15,000 of them with specific HLA alleles at a false discovery rate of 0.05. Researchers catalogued about 150 TCR beta chains as cytomegalovirus-associated.

In this sample, this clone turned up a few times. The target antigen is unknown. This PCR relied on a set of 60 Vbeta primers and 13 Jbeta primers. TCRdb keeps only in-frame clones here, not all; method: immunoSEQ multiplex PCR. The sample holds roughly 130,000 clones, 65% to 90% seen once. The sequence derives from a male donor in good health and CMV-seropositive. The sequenced sample consisted of PBMCs.

CDR3 in amino acids: CATSRLGTSGRGSTQYF. CDR3 DNA sequence: TGTGCCACCAGCAGGCTCGGGACTAGCGGGAGGGGGAGTACGCAGTATTTT. The gene calls are TRBV15 and TRBJ2-3, with 16 bases lining up with TRBD2. CDR1 is LNHNV and CDR2 is YYDKDF in the germline V gene (reference sequence). With 3 bases clipped from V and 8 bases from J, the junction kept 8 bases outside the gene matches. There are 17 residues in the CDR3.